This T cell receptor (beta chain) stems from a study of early T cells in non-severe SARS-CoV-2 infection. V was trimmed by 7 bases and J by 0 bases, leaving 18 bases between them. Germline CDR1 and CDR2: LNHDA and SQIVND (reference sequence). CDR3 length: 16 residues. The TCR library protocol was used to attach unique molecular identifiers. These identifiers were attached to individual cDNA molecules. TCRdb called the 5' RACE reads again in MiXCR, with one record for every CDR3 protein. Among about 44,000 distinct CDR3 sequences listed, 12% were seen once. This chain connects TRBV19 to TRBJ1-1, with D perhaps matching TRBD1 (5 bases). Sequences were obtained from whole blood. The sequence was obtained from an adult who was a healthcare worker with PCR-confirmed SARS-CoV-2 infection or an uninfected control (not recorded which). CDR3 loop: CASTDGAGRMNTEAFF. Here the CDR3 DNA reads TGTGCCAGTACCGATGGGGCAGGGCGCATGAACACTGAAGCTTTCTTT.